This T cell receptor (beta chain) was profiled in a study of Graves' ophthalmopathy and Graves' hyperthyroidism. Overall study: The study drew peripheral blood at initial diagnosis, before any treatment. Findings and limits, study-wide: Blood samples also showed most expanded thyroid clonotypes exceeding 0.001 frequency.

Amplification targeted the TCR beta CDR3 regions, with RNA transcripts as the source material. A first-round RT-PCR used HTBI primers, followed by a second-round multiplex PCR. Each CDR3 protein is one row after TCRdb ran MiXCR on the multiplex PCR reads. The sample consists of 300,000 or so distinct CDR3 sequences, 15% to 20% of them appearing once. The V and J ends lost 7 bases and 5 bases respectively, with 9 bases between them. CDR3 length: 11 amino acids. Germline V gives CDR1 SGHRS, CDR2 YFSETQ. This clonotype was seen ten or more times. Its antigen is unidentified. This clonotype originated in an adult man with Graves' ophthalmopathy. The chain is built from TRBV5-1 and TRBJ2-5; weak D call: TRBD2 (6 bases). Sequenced material: peripheral blood. This CDR3 is CASRGTETQYF. CDR3 nucleotides: TGCGCCAGCCGGGGGACGGAGACCCAGTACTTC.